These T cell receptor beta chains were read from a single sample in a study of T cells in Graves' hyperthyroidism and ophthalmopathy. MiXCR, applied by TCRdb to the multiplex PCR reads, yields one record per CDR3 protein. The table records 700,000 to 950,000 distinct CDR3 sequences, about a third of them present only once. Sequenced input: blood. The receptor set was obtained from a woman in her thirties or forties with Graves' hyperthyroidism. The CDR3 runs from the conserved cysteine through the conserved F or W. The D gene is left open where the match is weak. Where a row states a size, it is once, few, many or the class of an expanded clone; other rows omit it.

D	V	J	size	DNA	CDR3
.	TRBV6-1	TRBJ1-5	few	TGTGCCAGCAGTGAAGCACGCGCGAATAGCAATCAGCCCCAGCATTTT	CASSEARANSNQPQHF
TRBD1	TRBV20-1	TRBJ2-7	.	TGCAGTGCGACGGGACAGGCAGTAGTTGAGCAGTACTTC	CSATGQAVVEQYF
TRBD1	TRBV7-2	TRBJ1-2	many	TGTGCCAGCAGCTCCAACAGGGGGGGCTACACCTTC	CASSSNRGGYTF
.	TRBV6-5	TRBJ1-5	few	TGTGCCAGCAGTTGGCGCGCTTACAATCAGCCCCAGCATTTT	CASSWRAYNQPQHF
.	TRBV4-3	TRBJ2-7	.	TGCGCCAGCAGCCAAGGCGTCCTAGCTCCGAGGGAGCAGTACTTC	CASSQGVLAPREQYF
.	TRBV7-2	TRBJ1-2	.	TGTGCCAGCAGCTTAGGCCCAATCGGCGCGCGGGATGGCTACACCTTC	CASSLGPIGARDGYTF
.	TRBV7-6	TRBJ2-7	many	TGTGCCAGCAGCCACTCGCTGGGGGAGCAGTACTTC	CASSHSLGEQYF
TRBD1	TRBV29-1	TRBJ2-7	.	TGCAGCGTTGAAGCCTGGGACAGTGCCTACGAGCAGTACTTC	CSVEAWDSAYEQYF
TRBD1	TRBV5-1	TRBJ2-2	.	TGCGCCAGCAGCGAACAGGGGGCTGCCGGGGAGCTGTTTTTT	CASSEQGAAGELFF
TRBD2	TRBV24-1	TRBJ2-4	.	TGTGCCACCTCCTTAGGCGGGAGTCACATTCAGTACTTC	CATSLGGSHIQYF
TRBD1	TRBV20-1	TRBJ2-7	.	TGCAGTGCTAGACTTGGACAGGGGGCGAAGGTGCAGTACTTC	CSARLGQGAKVQYF
TRBD1	TRBV19	TRBJ2-2	.	TGTGCCAGTACCGGGACAGGGTACACCGGGGAGCTGTTTTTT	CASTGTGYTGELFF
TRBD1	TRBV12-3/TRBV12-4	TRBJ1-5	few	TGTGCCAGCAGTGTGGACAGGGGAGGCAATCAGCCCCAGCATTTT	CASSVDRGGNQPQHF
.	TRBV3-1	TRBJ1-1	.	TGTGCCAGCAGCGGGTTGGCAGGGCTGAACACTGAAGCTTTCTTT	CASSGLAGLNTEAFF
.	TRBV10-3	TRBJ2-2	.	TGTGCCACCCATCAGGGAGGATCCACCGGGGAGCTGTTTTTT	CATHQGGSTGELFF
.	TRBV2	TRBJ1-6	once	TGTGCCAGCGGTGACAGCCACGAAGGATCACCCCTCCACTTT	CASGDSHEGSPLHF
.	TRBV10-3	TRBJ2-6	once	TGTGCCATCAACGACGGGGCCAACGTCCTGACTTTC	CAINDGANVLTF
.	TRBV29-1	TRBJ2-7	many	TGCAGCGTTGACGGGGACCACTACGAGCAGTACTTC	CSVDGDHYEQYF
.	TRBV20-1	TRBJ2-5	.	TGCAGTGCTATGGGGCCACCGGAGACCCAGTACTTC	CSAMGPPETQYF
.	TRBV7-7	TRBJ2-5	many	TGTGCTAGCAGCTTAGCGGGACAGGTGGGGGAGACCCAGTACTTC	CASSLAGQVGETQYF
.	TRBV7-4	TRBJ2-6	.	TGTGCCAGCAGCCCAGAGGGAGGAGGGGCCAACGTCCTGACTTTC	CASSPEGGGANVLTF
.	TRBV20-1	TRBJ1-2	.	TGCAGTGCTAGAGACATACCGAATCCAGGTGGGACACCCCGTAACTATGGCTACACCTTC	CSARDIPNPGGTPRNYGYTF
.	TRBV9	TRBJ1-2	many	TGTGCCAGCAGCGCAAATAAAGGTGTATTAGATGGCTACACCTTC	CASSANKGVLDGYTF
TRBD2	TRBV10-3	TRBJ2-7	many	TGTGCCATCCGGGAGGGGTTCAGGCCTCCCTACGAGCAGTACTTC	CAIREGFRPPYEQYF
.	TRBV7-8	TRBJ1-4	many	TGTGCCAGCAGCGTCCCTCCCGGGACACCTAATGAAAAACTGTTTTTT	CASSVPPGTPNEKLFF
.	TRBV20-1	TRBJ1-1	few	TGCAGTGCTAGTAGTCAGGGCGTTAGTAGTGTAAACACTGAAGCTTTCTTT	CSASSQGVSSVNTEAFF
TRBD2	TRBV11-2	TRBJ2-5	.	TGTGCCAGCAGCCCCATAGCGGGAGGGCGGCTAACTCAGTACTTC	CASSPIAGGRLTQYF
TRBD1	TRBV6-5	TRBJ1-5	.	TGTGCCAGCGGGGGACAGGGGGACAATCAGCCCCAGCATTTT	CASGGQGDNQPQHF
.	TRBV10-2	TRBJ2-7	many	TGCGCCAGCAGTGTTCCGGACCACTCCTACGAGCAGTACTTC	CASSVPDHSYEQYF
.	TRBV6-5	TRBJ1-2	many	TGTGCCAGCAGTCGCGATAGACAGGCTAGGCGTGACTACACCTTC	CASSRDRQARRDYTF
.	TRBV10-3	TRBJ1-6	many	TGTGCCATGGCCCCAGGATATAATTCACCCCTCCACTTT	CAMAPGYNSPLHF
.	TRBV7-2	TRBJ2-7	many	TGTGCCAGCAGCACAAGGGGGGGTACCTACGAGCAGTACTTC	CASSTRGGTYEQYF
TRBD2	TRBV7-2	TRBJ2-2	few	TGTGCCAGCAGCTCCCTAGCGGGAGGGCCCGGGGAGCTGTTTTTT	CASSSLAGGPGELFF
TRBD2	TRBV15	TRBJ2-1	.	TGTGCCACTACAGGACTAGCGGGAGTCAGGGAGCAGTTCTTC	CATTGLAGVREQFF